The next 21 T cell receptor beta chains were all read from a single sample in a study of T-cell reconstitution after alpha-beta-depleted transplantation in children. Molecular barcoding with unique molecular identifiers was used for the TCRbeta library. TCRdb fed the PCR reads into MiXCR, producing one record per CDR3 protein. The sample has 440,000 or so distinct CDR3 sequences, 43% seen once. The source material was PBMCs, sampled before TCRalphabeta/CD19-depleted stem cell transplant. The receptors here all came from a girl aged 2-9 years with aplastic anemia, due to receive a stem cell transplant.

CDR3 nucleotides: TGTGCCTGGAGCCCTGGACAGCTTGGCTACACCTTC. Amino acid sequence: CAWSPGQLGYTF. This chain uses TRBV30 with TRBJ1-2, with D possibly TRBD1 on 6 matching bases. The V end was cut by 3 bases, the J end by 7 bases, with 12 bases between. The CDR3 has 12 amino acids. Looked up from germline, CDR1 is GTSNPN and CDR2 is SVGIG (reference sequence). Supplemented by reference TRBV30 and TRBJ1-2, the full variable domain reads SQTIHQWPATLVQPVGSPLSLECTVEGTSNPNLYWYRQAAGRGLQLLFYSVGIGQISSEVPQNLSASRPQDRQFILSSKKLLLSDSGFYLCAWSPGQLGYTFGSGTRLTVV.

This clonotype was seen only once. V usage is TRBV5-5 and J usage is TRBJ2-1, with D maybe TRBD2 (6 bases). The CDR3 consists of 16 residues. The V gene lost 4 bases and the J gene lost 7 bases, with 21 bases spanning the gap. Germline CDR1 and CDR2: SGHKS and YYEKEE (reference sequence). CDR3 sequence (DNA): TGTGCCAGCAGCCCAAGCCCCGGGACTGGGGGTAATGAGCAGTTCTTC. It is translated as CASSPSPGTGGNEQFF. The full variable domain, completed using reference TRBV5-5 and TRBJ2-1, is DAGVTQSPTHLIKTRGQQVTLRCSPISGHKSVSWYQQVLGQGPQFIFQYYEKEERGRGNFPDRFSARQFPNYSSELNVNALLLGDSALYLCASSPSPGTGGNEQFFGPGTRLTVL.

This clonotype was seen more than once but under ten times. J is TRBJ2-1 and V is TRBV10-1; D may be TRBD2 (5 bases). V was shortened by 0 bases and J by 0 bases, with 12 bases between the two germline ends. This CDR3 has 17 amino acids. The germline CDR1 and CDR2 sequences are WNHNN and SYGVQD (reference sequence). For the CDR3, the DNA is TGCGCCAGCAGTGAGTCCCGCCCCGGGGACTCCTACAATGAGCAGTTCTTC. Residues: CASSESRPGDSYNEQFF.

The V gene is TRBV10-3, the J gene TRBJ2-7, with 7 bases identical to TRBD2. CDR1 ENHRY and CDR2 SYGVKD come from the germline V gene. The V and J ends lost 9 bases and 3 bases, in that order; junction bases with no gene match: 5. The CDR3 has 12 amino acids. The CDR3: CAMGGTIYEQYF. DNA of the CDR3: TGTGCCATGGGAGGGACCATCTACGAGCAGTACTTC.

As DNA, the CDR3 is TGCGCCAGCAGCTTGGAATCAGGGGCTGGGGCCAACGTCCTGACTTTC. Amino acid sequence: CASSLESGAGANVLTF. The chain employs TRBV5-1 and TRBJ2-6; weak D call: TRBD1 (6 bases). This CDR3 region has 16 residues. In germline, CDR1 is SGHRS, CDR2 YFSETQ. Trimming stripped 0 bases from V and 2 bases from J, with 9 bases between.

The chain joins TRBV6-5 to TRBJ1-6; 7 nucleotides match TRBD1. The CDR3 length is 17 residues. Looked up from germline, CDR1 is MNHEY and CDR2 is SVGAGI. V shed 4 bases and J 7 bases; nucleotides not matched to a gene: 13. The CDR3 coding sequence is TGTGCCAGCAGTTCTACGGGGACAGCGGGAAAAAATTCACCCCTCCACTTT. Residues: CASSSTGTAGKNSPLHF.

The V call is TRBV18, the J call TRBJ2-5; TRBD2 might be the D (7 bases). Germline V gives CDR1 KGHSH, CDR2 LQKENI. The CDR3 is 14 amino acids. V lost 5 bases and J 7 bases, leaving 17 bases between the germline ends. DNA for the CDR3: TGTGCCAGCTCAACTTCGGGGGGCTCCGGGACCCAGTACTTC. Protein sequence: CASSTSGGSGTQYF.

This chain connects TRBV20-1 to TRBJ2-7; D is possibly TRBD1 (5 bases). The CDR3 spans 12 residues. Germline V gene data show CDR1 as DFQATT and CDR2 as SNEGSKA (reference sequence). Trimming left V 3 bases short and J 6 bases short, with 12 bases between. DNA of the CDR3: TGCAGTGCTAGTAGACAGTCCAGCGAGCAGTACTTC. This codes for CSASRQSSEQYF.

This clonotype was observed a few times. The rearrangement uses TRBV30 and TRBJ1-1; 8 bases line up with TRBD1. The ends lost 2 bases at V and 11 bases at J; junction bases unmatched: 13. The CDR3 covers 14 residues. CDR1 and CDR2 (germline): GTSNPN, SVGIG (reference sequence). The CDR3 bases are TGTGCCTGGAGTTACCAGGGGGCGCAGTTTGGGGCTTTCTTT. This encodes CAWSYQGAQFGAFF.

This clonotype was observed many times. The chain has TRBV20-1 and TRBJ2-7, with 9 bases fitting TRBD2. The germline V gene encodes CDR1 DFQATT and CDR2 SNEGSKA (reference sequence). The CDR3 length is 13 residues. The ends lost 3 bases at V and 6 bases at J; junction bases unmatched: 6. CDR3 nucleotides: TGCAGTGCTAGTGGGACTAGCCGGCGCGAGCAGTACTTC. This translates into CSASGTSRREQYF.

In regard to this clonotype: Since a much larger clone is just one base distant, this may be a read error. This CDR3 is missing its conserved last phenylalanine or tryptophan, likely due to a read error. The V call is TRBV28, the J call TRBJ2-7; TRBD2 might be the D (6 bases). Germline V gene sequence: CDR1 MDHEN, CDR2 SYDVKM. Trimming took off 6 bases at V and 3 bases at J, with 18 bases between the two ends. This CDR3 contains 15 residues. CDR3 bases: TGTGCCAGCAGCCGGGAGACCCACAGGTACTACGAGCAGTACTCC. Translation: CASSRETHRYYEQYS.

The chain links TRBV7-8 to TRBJ2-2, with 9 bases identical to TRBD1. J lost 2 bases, V lost 0 bases, and 4 bases had no gene match. This CDR3 spans 17 amino acids. Germline CDR1 SGHVS, CDR2 FQNEAQ. CDR3 nucleotide sequence: TGTGCCAGCAGCTTAGCCAGGACAGGGGAAAACACCGGGGAGCTGTTTTTT. Translated: CASSLARTGENTGELFF.

The V and J genes are TRBV28 and TRBJ2-3; D perhaps matches TRBD1 (6 bases). V was pared by 8 bases and J by 4 bases, with 16 bases between. This CDR3 is 14 amino acids long. Germline CDR1 and CDR2: MDHEN and SYDVKM. As DNA, the CDR3 is TGTGCCAGCCGACAGGCAGGGAAGGCAGATACGCAGTATTTT. This sequence encodes CASRQAGKADTQYF.

This clonotype occurred a few times. The chain employs TRBV7-2 and TRBJ2-5; TRBD2 matches 14 bases. CDR1 is SGHTA and CDR2 is FQGNSA in the germline V gene. CDR3 length equals 17 residues. The V gene end was trimmed by 3 bases and the J gene end by 2 bases; junction bases not matched to a gene: 5. The CDR3 loop reads CASSFPGLAGGQETQYF. In DNA form, the CDR3 reads TGTGCCAGCAGCTTCCCCGGACTAGCGGGAGGTCAAGAGACCCAGTACTTC.

The genes are TRBV28 and TRBJ2-1; D ambiguous. CDR3 length: 14 amino acids. V lost 3 bases and J lost 4, with 10 bases in between. Germline CDR1 reads MDHEN; CDR2 reads SYDVKM. This CDR3 reads CASSFVQKYNEQFF. CDR3 in DNA: TGTGCCAGCAGTTTCGTCCAGAAATACAATGAGCAGTTCTTC.

This chain connects TRBV18 to TRBJ2-7, with 8 bases lining up with TRBD2. Germline V CDR1 and CDR2: KGHSH, LQKENI. The CDR3 totals 16 residues. After removal of 2 bases from V and 3 bases from J, the junction contained 9 bases not matched to a gene. CDR3 in DNA: TGTGCCAGCTCACCAGAAGCACCGGGAGGGGGCTACGAGCAGTACTTC. It is translated as CASSPEAPGGGYEQYF.

The chain combines TRBV20-1 with TRBJ1-2, with D tentatively TRBD1 (6 bases). This CDR3 region has 14 residues. The ends were cut back, 7 bases at V and 6 bases at J, with 21 bases in the middle. Germline V lookup: CDR1 DFQATT, CDR2 SNEGSKA (reference sequence). DNA of the CDR3: TGCAGTGTTTCGTCGGGGGCGGGTAGGCATGGCTACACCTTC. Residues: CSVSSGAGRHGYTF.

The chain couples TRBV7-2 to TRBJ2-6, with 8 bases fitting TRBD1. Germline lookup yields CDR1 SGHTA and CDR2 FQGNSA. The trim removed 5 bases at V and 4 bases at J, leaving 10 bases unmatched. The CDR3 length is 17 residues. The CDR3 loop is CASSPRQGPGGANVLTF. The DNA for the CDR3 is TGTGCCAGCAGCCCTAGACAGGGGCCGGGGGGGGCCAACGTCCTGACTTTC.

In this sample, this clonotype turned up many times. The V and J genes are TRBV30 and TRBJ1-2; 9 positions agree with TRBD1. Germline CDR1 reads GTSNPN; CDR2 reads SVGIG (reference sequence). V lost 2 bases, J lost 3 bases, and 10 bases stayed unmatched. The CDR3 sequence is 16 residues long. Written as DNA, the CDR3 is TGTGCCTGGAGTAGACTGGCGTGGACAGGGGACTATGGCTACACCTTC. Protein: CAWSRLAWTGDYGYTF.

This chain joins TRBV12-3 or TRBV12-4 and TRBJ2-3; tentatively, D is TRBD2 (5 bases). CDR3 size: 13 residues. Deletions cut 6 bases from V and 5 bases from J, with 12 bases between. The CDR3 region has the DNA TGTGCCAGCAGCCCCGTGAGGGTAGATACGCAGTATTTT. Encoded protein: CASSPVRVDTQYF.

This clonotype was counted only a few times. CDR3 loop: CASSVNYRTRTGELFF. CDR3 DNA: TGTGCCAGCAGCGTAAACTACAGGACCCGGACCGGGGAGCTGTTTTTT. The rearrangement joins TRBV9 to TRBJ2-2; D may be TRBD1 (5 bases). The CDR3 sequence is 16 residues long. V was shortened by 1 base and J by 5 bases, with 15 bases between the two germline ends. Germline V CDR1 and CDR2: SGDLS, YYNGEE.